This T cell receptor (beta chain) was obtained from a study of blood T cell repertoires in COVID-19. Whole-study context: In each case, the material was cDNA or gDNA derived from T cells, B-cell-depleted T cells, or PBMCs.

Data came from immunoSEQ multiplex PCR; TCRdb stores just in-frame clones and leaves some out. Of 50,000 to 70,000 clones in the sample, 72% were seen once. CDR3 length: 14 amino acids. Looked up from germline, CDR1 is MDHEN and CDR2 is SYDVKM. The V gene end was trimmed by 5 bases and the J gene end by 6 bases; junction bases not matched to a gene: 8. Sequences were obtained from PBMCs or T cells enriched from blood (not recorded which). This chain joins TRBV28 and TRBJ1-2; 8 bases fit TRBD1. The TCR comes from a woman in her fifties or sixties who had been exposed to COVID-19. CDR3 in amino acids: CASSHSGQGHGYTF. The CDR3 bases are TGTGCCAGCAGTCATAGTGGACAGGGACATGGCTACACCTTC.